What follows are 27 T cell receptor beta chains derived from one specimen sequenced in a study of T cells in Graves' hyperthyroidism and ophthalmopathy. TCR beta CDR3 sequences were amplified from RNA transcripts. First-round RT-PCR with HTBI primers amplified the TCR CDR3 region. TCRdb re-analysed the multiplex PCR reads in MiXCR, keeping a single row per CDR3 protein. The data show roughly 530,000 distinct CDR3 sequences, over 15% seen once. Sequenced input: blood. The receptors come from a woman aged 18-30 years with Graves' ophthalmopathy.

The chain employs TRBV6-2 or TRBV6-3 and TRBJ2-1, with 11 nucleotides matching TRBD2. CDR1 MNHEY and CDR2 SVGEGT come from the germline V gene. This CDR3 is 17 amino acids long. V shed 3 bases and J 5 bases; nucleotides not matched to a gene: 9. The CDR3 DNA sequence: TGTGCCAGCAGTTATTCTATAGCGGGAGGGCCTGACAATGAGCAGTTCTTC. This gives the protein CASSYSIAGGPDNEQFF.

The rearrangement links TRBV30 to TRBJ1-1; D gene uncertain. The CDR3 length is 13 residues. V lost 0 bases to trimming and J lost 2 bases, with 7 bases between them. CDR1 and CDR2 (germline): GTSNPN, SVGIG (reference sequence). In DNA, the CDR3 is TGTGCCTGGAGTGTGGTGCTCAACACTGAAGCTTTCTTT. It encodes CAWSVVLNTEAFF.

This clonotype was counted ten times or more. The chain recombines TRBV3-1 with TRBJ2-7; no clear D gene. This CDR3 is built from 12 residues. Germline-derived CDR1 and CDR2 are LGHDT and YNNKEL (reference sequence). V lost 6 bases and J lost 2, with 8 bases in between. The CDR3 coding sequence is TGTGCCAGCAGTGCGATCGCCTACGAGCAGTACTTC. Its protein is CASSAIAYEQYF.

This clonotype was seen only once. The chain has TRBV5-1 and TRBJ2-3; D remains unclear. Germline V gives CDR1 SGHRS, CDR2 YFSETQ. This CDR3 contains 15 residues. Deletions cut 2 bases from V and 0 bases from J, with 10 bases between. The CDR3 spells CASSFSPASTDTQYF. The CDR3 DNA reads TGCGCCAGCAGCTTCAGTCCGGCTAGCACAGATACGCAGTATTTT.

The V gene is TRBV7-6, the J gene TRBJ2-1, with 12 bases aligning to TRBD1. CDR1 and CDR2 from the germline V gene are SGHVS and FNYEAQ. The CDR3 runs 16 residues. The ends lost 1 base at V and 6 bases at J; junction bases unmatched: 4. The CDR3 nucleotides are TGTGCCAGCAGCTTAGGGGGGACAGGGGGCCTCAATGAGCAGTTCTTC. Its translation: CASSLGGTGGLNEQFF.

In this sample, this clonotype turned up a few times. The rearrangement links TRBV28 to TRBJ2-1; 8 bases align to TRBD2. The CDR3 sequence is 15 residues long. After removal of 6 bases from V and 4 bases from J, the junction contained 8 bases not matched to a gene. In germline, CDR1 is MDHEN, CDR2 SYDVKM. The CDR3, as DNA: TGTGCCAGCAGCCCCGGTGGACTAGCTTACAATGAGCAGTTCTTC. Residues: CASSPGGLAYNEQFF.

The V call is TRBV18, the J call TRBJ2-5, with TRBD1 matching over 8 bases. The CDR3 loop spans 17 amino acids. Looked up from germline, CDR1 is KGHSH and CDR2 is LQKENI. With V trimmed by 0 bases and J by 4 bases, 10 bases remained unmatched. The CDR3 DNA reads as TGTGCCAGCTCACCACCGGTTTCCAGGGGGCGCATAGAGACCCAGTACTTC. This sequence encodes CASSPPVSRGRIETQYF.

This clonotype was observed at least ten times. V gene TRBV6-1 combines with J gene TRBJ2-3; D is possibly TRBD2 (6 bases). Between the trimmed V and J ends, which lost 5 bases and 4 bases, there was a span of 13 bases. This CDR3 is 14 amino acids long. Germline-derived CDR1 and CDR2 are MNHNS and SASEGT. The CDR3 spells CASSSTSGSDTQYF. The CDR3 DNA sequence: TGTGCCAGCAGTTCGACTAGTGGATCAGATACGCAGTATTTT.

The chain has TRBV10-3 and TRBJ1-2; 9 bases match TRBD1. The CDR3 loop spans 14 amino acids. Trimming cost V 10 bases and J 3 bases; bases outside gene matches: 9. Looked up from germline, CDR1 is ENHRY and CDR2 is SYGVKD. The CDR3 reads CATKVQGADYGYTF. The CDR3 nucleotides are TGTGCCACCAAAGTACAGGGGGCAGACTATGGCTACACCTTC.

This clonotype has just one count. The V call is TRBV12-3 or TRBV12-4, the J call TRBJ1-2; tentatively, D is TRBD1 (6 bases). The CDR3 is 17 amino acids. The V and J ends lost 5 bases and 5 bases respectively, with 24 bases between them. The CDR3 DNA follows: TGTGCCAGCAGTCTATGGCAGGGGCGCTCGGGGGGTTATGGCTACACCTTC. Amino acids: CASSLWQGRSGGYGYTF.

The rearrangement uses TRBV15 and TRBJ2-5; a weak D match, TRBD1 (6 bases). The CDR3 is 14 residues long. The germline V gene encodes CDR1 LNHNV and CDR2 YYDKDF (reference sequence). V lost 11 bases and J lost 1, with 17 bases in between. CDR3 nucleotides: TGTGCCTCCTCTAAACAGGGACCCCAAGAGACCCAGTACTTC. Translated, it gives CASSKQGPQETQYF.

This clonotype was seen repeatedly, ten times or more. V and J are TRBV18 and TRBJ1-2; perhaps TRBD1 as D (5 bases). Germline assignment: CDR1 KGHSH and CDR2 LQKENI. The CDR3 loop spans 15 amino acids. V was cut by 3 bases and J by 3 bases, with 14 bases left in between. Here the CDR3 DNA reads TGTGCCAGCTCACCTCAGAGCAGGGTCGACTATGGCTACACCTTC. Protein: CASSPQSRVDYGYTF.

The chain recombines TRBV4-1 with TRBJ2-7, with unresolved D. This CDR3 has 15 residues. With 0 bases removed from V and 3 bases from J, the gap between germline ends came to 12 bases. Per germline, CDR1 MGHRA and CDR2 YSYEKL. The CDR3 spells CASSQDGQFNYEQYF. The CDR3 DNA follows: TGCGCCAGCAGCCAAGATGGCCAGTTCAACTACGAGCAGTACTTC.

This clonotype came up a few times. The rearrangement uses TRBV9 and TRBJ2-3, with TRBD1 as a possible D gene (6 bases). V was pared by 3 bases and J by 7 bases, with 12 bases between. Germline loops: CDR1 SGDLS, CDR2 YYNGEE. The CDR3 has 13 residues. The CDR3 nucleotides read TGTGCCAGCAGCGCCGCCACAGGGAATACGCAGTATTTT. Translated: CASSAATGNTQYF.

This chain links TRBV7-9 with TRBJ2-5; no clear D. The V and J ends lost 4 bases and 2 bases respectively, with 11 bases between them. This CDR3 has 14 residues. Germline V CDR1 and CDR2: SEHNR, FQNEAQ (reference sequence). Here the CDR3 reads CASSYLDGQETQYF. In DNA, the CDR3 is TGTGCCAGCAGCTACCTCGACGGACAAGAGACCCAGTACTTC.

V usage is TRBV4-2 and J usage is TRBJ1-3; unclear D gene. Trimming pared 0 bases from V and 0 bases from J, leaving 3 bases between. There are 14 residues in the CDR3. Germline V lookup: CDR1 LGHNA, CDR2 YNFKEQ. CDR3 amino acids: CASSQDFSGNTIYF. CDR3 nucleotides: TGTGCCAGCAGCCAAGATTTCTCTGGAAACACCATATATTTT.

The chain uses TRBV6-1 and TRBJ1-5; 8 bases are shared with TRBD1. The germline V gene has CDR1 MNHNS and CDR2 SASEGT. This CDR3 region has 17 residues. With 6 bases clipped from V and 4 bases from J, the junction kept 14 bases outside the gene matches. CDR3 sequence reads: CASSEGQALTVNQPQHF. As DNA, the CDR3 is TGTGCCAGCAGCGAGGGACAGGCCCTTACCGTAAATCAGCCCCAGCATTTT.

There are a few counts of this clonotype. J is TRBJ1-5 and V is TRBV7-2; unclear D gene. The V gene lost 8 bases and the J gene lost 0 bases, with 8 bases spanning the gap. Germline CDR1 SGHTA, CDR2 FQGNSA. The CDR3 length is 13 residues. The CDR3 nucleotides read TGTGCCAGCGGAGACTATAGCAATCAGCCCCAGCATTTT. Translated: CASGDYSNQPQHF.

This clonotype was seen repeatedly, ten times or more. The chain has TRBV12-3 or TRBV12-4 and TRBJ2-1; 9 nucleotides line up with TRBD2. The junction had 6 bases not matched to a gene; V was cut back by 6 bases and J by 0 bases. The CDR3 spans 16 residues. In nucleotides, the CDR3 is TGTGCCAGCAGAACAGCGGGAGGATACTCCTACAATGAGCAGTTCTTC. Translation: CASRTAGGYSYNEQFF.

This clonotype was recorded at least ten times. This chain uses TRBV15 with TRBJ2-7; 8 bases line up with TRBD1. The CDR3 has 16 amino acids. Looked up from germline, CDR1 is LNHNV and CDR2 is YYDKDF (reference sequence). Germline trimming cut 2 bases from V and 0 bases from J; bases unmatched to any gene: 6. The CDR3 coding sequence is TGTGCCACCAGCAGATCGACCGGACAGGGCTCCTACGAGCAGTACTTC. Translation: CATSRSTGQGSYEQYF.

This clonotype appeared once. The J gene is TRBJ1-1, the V gene TRBV6-1; 11 nucleotides match TRBD1. CDR3 length: 19 amino acids. Germline V gives CDR1 MNHNS, CDR2 SASEGT. J gave up 1 base and V 1 base, and 11 bases lay outside the gene matches. Here the CDR3 DNA reads TGTGCCAGCAGTGAAGTAGGGACAGGGGGTGGGCCCGGGAACACTGAAGCTTTCTTT. Residues: CASSEVGTGGGPGNTEAFF.

This clonotype was seen only a few times. The chain has TRBV29-1 and TRBJ1-1; no reliable D call. This CDR3 contains 12 residues. V gave up 8 bases and J gave up 3 bases, with 13 bases separating them. Per germline, CDR1 SQVTM and CDR2 ANQGSEA. The CDR3 DNA reads as TGCAGCATCATGTCCGACCACACTGAAGCTTTCTTT. This codes for CSIMSDHTEAFF.

Points on this clonotype: This may stem from a read error, because a much larger clone lies one nucleotide away. The V and J genes are TRBV28 and TRBJ2-7, with D unclear. The CDR3 covers 13 residues. Germline V CDR1 and CDR2: MDHEN, SYDVKM. The CDR3 is CAGSSEKSYEQYF. CDR3 nucleotide sequence: TGTGCCGGCAGTTCCGAGAAATCCTACGAGCAGTACTTC.

There are a few counts of this clonotype. The rearrangement links TRBV4-3 to TRBJ2-1; the D gene could be TRBD1 or TRBD2 (11 bases each). The germline V gene has CDR1 LGHNA and CDR2 YSLEER. The V and J ends lost 1 base and 8 bases respectively, with 33 bases between them. The CDR3 runs 21 residues. In DNA form, the CDR3 reads TGCGCCAGCAGCCAAGCCACAGGGACAGGGGGAGCTAGCGGGAGGATTCATGAGCAGTTCTTC. This gives the protein CASSQATGTGGASGRIHEQFF.

The V call is TRBV19, the J call TRBJ2-3; D call uncertain. This CDR3 has 13 amino acids. V lost 7 bases and J 5 bases, leaving 13 bases between the germline ends. CDR1 is LNHDA and CDR2 is SQIVND in the germline V gene (reference sequence). As DNA, the CDR3 is TGTGCCAGTATGATCTCGACCGGAGATACGCAGTATTTT. This encodes CASMISTGDTQYF. The full variable domain, with the rest looked up from reference TRBV19 and TRBJ2-3, is DGGITQSPKYLFRKEGQNVTLSCEQNLNHDAMYWYRQDPGQGLRLIYYSQIVNDFQKGDIAEGYSVSREKKESFPLTVTSAQKNPTAFYLCASMISTGDTQYFGPGTRLTVL.

This sequence joins TRBV19 and TRBJ2-6, with unresolved D. V lost 7 bases and J 0 bases, leaving 7 bases between the germline ends. CDR3 length: 14 residues. CDR1 and CDR2 from the germline V gene are LNHDA and SQIVND (reference sequence). The CDR3 DNA is TGTGCCAGTACCACATACTCTGGGGCCAACGTCCTGACTTTC. Residues: CASTTYSGANVLTF.

This clonotype was observed at least ten times. The chain carries TRBV2 and TRBJ2-1; TRBD2 agrees at 14 bases. Germline values: CDR1 SNHLY, CDR2 FYNNEI. V was pared by 5 bases and J by 9 bases, with 6 bases of the junction left unmatched. The CDR3 spans 15 residues. CDR3 coding DNA: TGTGCCAGCAGTCCTGAAGGACTAGCGGGAGGTGAGCAGTTCTTC. It codes for CASSPEGLAGGEQFF.